The clone carrying this T cell receptor beta chain was seen a few times. What it recognizes is unknown. Trimming removed 1 base from V and 2 bases from J; junction bases left unmatched: 5. CDR1 is SGHAT and CDR2 is FQNNGV in the germline V gene. The CDR3 has 16 amino acids. Clones were sequenced by immunoSEQ multiplex PCR, and TCRdb holds only the in-frame ones, with some missing. The repertoire holds over 35,000 clones, with about 86% as singletons. The data are from a study of lymphopenia after photon versus proton radiotherapy. Broader study findings: Post-nadir diversity loss with photons came from oligoclonal expansion, particularly CD8+ Temra cells. Survival link was tested only in deceased patients; proton benefit remains a possibility. Post-nadir TCR diversity decline inversely tracked overall survival among those who died. Relative stability marked proton patients; photon patients lost diversity and naive cells.

Here the sequenced sample was peripheral blood, taken from a patient treated with proton-based radiotherapy. V is TRBV11-2 and J is TRBJ2-1, with TRBD2 matching over 7 bases. The receptor was derived from a woman in her sixties or seventies with pancreatic cancer. Some clones in this sample may be carry-over from other donors' samples. CDR3 loop: CASSLGDGRPYNEQFF. The CDR3 nucleotides are TGTGCCAGCAGCTTAGGGGACGGGAGGCCCTACAATGAGCAGTTCTTC.